The text below deals with one TCR beta chain. This CDR3 spans 15 amino acids. Germline loops: CDR1 MNHEY, CDR2 SVGAGI. TCRdb re-called the 5' RACE reads, yielding one record per CDR3 amino acid sequence without DNA. This sample contains fewer than 400,000 distinct CDR3 sequences. The sample originates from a study of T cells expressing NK-cell markers. The source material was blood T cells: a sorted CD56 or NKG2C T cell subset, CD4+ or CD8+ T cells, or bulk PBMC T cells (not recorded which). The sequence derives from a man aged 18-69 years in good health. The V gene is TRBV6-5, the J gene TRBJ1-1; TCRdb reports TRBD1, a call that lacks DNA to check it against. The CDR3: CASSYSRTHDTEAFF.